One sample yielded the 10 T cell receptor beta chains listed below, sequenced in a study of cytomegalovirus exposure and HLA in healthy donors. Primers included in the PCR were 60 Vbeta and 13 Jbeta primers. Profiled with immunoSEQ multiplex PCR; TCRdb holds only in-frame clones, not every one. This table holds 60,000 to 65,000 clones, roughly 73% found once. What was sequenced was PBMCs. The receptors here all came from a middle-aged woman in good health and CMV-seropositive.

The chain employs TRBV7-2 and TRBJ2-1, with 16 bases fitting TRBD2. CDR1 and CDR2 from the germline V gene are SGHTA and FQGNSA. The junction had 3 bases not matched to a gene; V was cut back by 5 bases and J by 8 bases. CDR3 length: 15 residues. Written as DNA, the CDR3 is TGTGCCAGCAGCGAGGGACTAGCGGGGGGGCATGAGCAGTTCTTC. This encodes CASSEGLAGGHEQFF.

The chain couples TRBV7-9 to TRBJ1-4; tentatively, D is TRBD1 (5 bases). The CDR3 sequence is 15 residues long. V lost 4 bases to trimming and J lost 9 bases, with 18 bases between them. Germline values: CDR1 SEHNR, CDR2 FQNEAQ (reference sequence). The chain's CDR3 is CASSWGPGPAKKLFF. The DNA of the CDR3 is TGTGCCAGCAGCTGGGGTCCAGGGCCGGCTAAAAAACTGTTTTTT.

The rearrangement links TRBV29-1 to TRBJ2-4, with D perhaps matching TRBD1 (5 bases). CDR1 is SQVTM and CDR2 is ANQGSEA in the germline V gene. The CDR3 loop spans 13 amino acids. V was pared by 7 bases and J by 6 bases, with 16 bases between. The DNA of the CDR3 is TGCAGCGCACTGGGGCACGGCGGAAACATTCAGTACTTC. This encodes CSALGHGGNIQYF.

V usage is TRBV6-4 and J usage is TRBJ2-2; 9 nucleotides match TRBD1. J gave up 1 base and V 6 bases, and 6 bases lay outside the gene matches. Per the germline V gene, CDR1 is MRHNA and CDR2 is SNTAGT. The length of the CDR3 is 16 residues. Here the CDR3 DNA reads TGTGCCAGCAGCGCCCTGACAGGGGGGAACACCGGGGAGCTGTTTTTT. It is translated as CASSALTGGNTGELFF.

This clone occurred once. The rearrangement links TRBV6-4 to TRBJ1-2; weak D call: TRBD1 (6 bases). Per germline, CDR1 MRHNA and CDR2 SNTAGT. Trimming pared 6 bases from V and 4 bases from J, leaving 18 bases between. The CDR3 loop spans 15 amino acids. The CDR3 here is CASRKGVSGTYGYTF. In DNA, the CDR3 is TGTGCCAGCAGGAAGGGGGTTTCGGGTACCTATGGCTACACCTTC.

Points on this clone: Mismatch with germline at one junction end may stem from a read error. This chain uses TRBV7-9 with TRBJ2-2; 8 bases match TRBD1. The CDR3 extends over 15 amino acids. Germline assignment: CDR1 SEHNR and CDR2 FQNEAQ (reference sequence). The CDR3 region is CSSSQGQGSGGELFF. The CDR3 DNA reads TGTTCCAGCAGTCAAGGACAGGGCTCGGGCGGGGAGCTGTTTTTT.

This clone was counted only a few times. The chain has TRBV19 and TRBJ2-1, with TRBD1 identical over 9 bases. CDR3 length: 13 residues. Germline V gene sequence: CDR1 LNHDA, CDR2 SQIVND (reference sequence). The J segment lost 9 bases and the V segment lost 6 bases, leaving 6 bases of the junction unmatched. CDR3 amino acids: CASSRDREGEQFF. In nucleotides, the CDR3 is TGTGCCAGTAGCCGGGACAGGGAAGGTGAGCAGTTCTTC. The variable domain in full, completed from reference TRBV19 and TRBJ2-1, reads DGGITQSPKYLFRKEGQNVTLSCEQNLNHDAMYWYRQDPGQGLRLIYYSQIVNDFQKGDIAEGYSVSREKKESFPLTVTSAQKNPTAFYLCASSRDREGEQFFGPGTRLTVL.

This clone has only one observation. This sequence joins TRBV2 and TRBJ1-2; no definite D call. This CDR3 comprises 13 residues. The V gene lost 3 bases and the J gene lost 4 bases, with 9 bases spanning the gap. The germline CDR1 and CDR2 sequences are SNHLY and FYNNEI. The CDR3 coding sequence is TGTGCCAGCAGTGACAGGAACGCCTATGGCTACACCTTC. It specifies CASSDRNAYGYTF.

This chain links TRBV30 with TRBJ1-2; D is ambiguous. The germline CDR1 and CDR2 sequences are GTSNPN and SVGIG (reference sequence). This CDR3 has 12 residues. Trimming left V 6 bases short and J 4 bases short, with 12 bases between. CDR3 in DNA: TGTGCCTGCCCCCGGGTCCGCTATGGCTACACCTTC. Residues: CACPRVRYGYTF. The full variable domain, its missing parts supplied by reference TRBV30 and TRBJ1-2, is SQTIHQWPATLVQPVGSPLSLECTVEGTSNPNLYWYRQAAGRGLQLLFYSVGIGQISSEVPQNLSASRPQDRQFILSSKKLLLSDSGFYLCACPRVRYGYTFGSGTRLTVV.

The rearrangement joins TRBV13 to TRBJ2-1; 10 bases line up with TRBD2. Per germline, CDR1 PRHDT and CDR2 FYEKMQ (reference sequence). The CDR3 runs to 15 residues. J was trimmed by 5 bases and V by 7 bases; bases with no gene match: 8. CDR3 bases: TGTGCCAGCACCGTGAGGACTAGCGGAGACAATGAGCAGTTCTTC. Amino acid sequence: CASTVRTSGDNEQFF.